Following are 11 T cell receptor beta chains from one sample sequenced in a study of blood T cells in healthy people across ages. Combining a sample-barcoded 5' primer with a J-beta primer mix, a second PCR ran for roughly 7 to 12 cycles. TCRdb redid the calling of the 5' RACE reads with MiXCR, one entry per CDR3 protein. The sample records roughly 800,000 distinct CDR3 sequences, about three fifths being singletons. Sequencing input: blood. Every receptor here comes from a man aged 25 to 40 in good health.

The chain carries TRBV6-5 and TRBJ2-3; TRBD2 might be the D (5 bases). Germline values: CDR1 MNHEY, CDR2 SVGAGI. V lost 7 bases and J 0 bases, leaving 8 bases between the germline ends. This CDR3 has 13 residues. In nucleotides, the CDR3 is TGTGCCAGCAAGGGAGTTAGCACAGATACGCAGTATTTT. This gives the protein CASKGVSTDTQYF.

This clonotype was counted between two and nine times. The rearrangement joins TRBV29-1 to TRBJ2-7; D may be TRBD1 (6 bases). The CDR3 is made up of 13 amino acids. Trimming removed 7 bases at V and 2 bases at J, with 15 bases between. Germline V gives CDR1 SQVTM, CDR2 ANQGSEA. Here the CDR3 DNA reads TGCAGCGCCAGCCCGGACAGACCCTACGAGCAGTACTTC. Its translation: CSASPDRPYEQYF.

This chain uses TRBV6-5 with TRBJ1-4; no firm D call. This CDR3 spans 11 amino acids. Germline CDR1 is MNHEY and CDR2 is SVGAGI. Trimming cost V 10 bases and J 6 bases, with 9 bases left between them. CDR3 in DNA: TGTGCCACCGAGCACGATGAAAAACTGTTTTTT. Protein sequence: CATEHDEKLFF.

The rearrangement uses TRBV20-1 and TRBJ2-1, with a tentative D call TRBD2 (6 bases). V was clipped by 7 bases and J by 0 bases, with 13 bases between them. CDR3 length equals 14 residues. Germline V gives CDR1 DFQATT, CDR2 SNEGSKA (reference sequence). CDR3 bases: TGCAGTGGAGTCCCGACTAGCTCCTACAATGAGCAGTTCTTC. It translates to CSGVPTSSYNEQFF.

This chain connects TRBV6-6 to TRBJ2-5, with TRBD1 identical over 9 bases. The J call may be faulty, since TRBJ2-7 better matches the DNA end. Germline loops: CDR1 MNHNY, CDR2 SVGAGI (reference sequence). The CDR3 has 13 amino acids. This CDR3 reads CASSPPGQGEQYF. CDR3 sequence (DNA): TGTGCCAGCAGTCCACCGGGACAGGGCGAGCAGTACTTC.

V is TRBV20-1 and J is TRBJ2-7; 9 bases match TRBD1. The end of the DNA is better explained by TRBJ2-4, so the J call may be wrong. CDR1 is DFQATT and CDR2 is SNEGSKA in the germline V gene (reference sequence). The CDR3 loop spans 15 amino acids. The CDR3 nucleotides are TGCAGTGCTAGAGAAGGGACAGGGCCGGGAAACATTCAGTACTTC. Translated, it gives CSAREGTGPGNIQYF.

Ten or more counts support this clonotype. The chain links TRBV6-2 or TRBV6-3 to TRBJ2-1; D possibly corresponds to TRBD2 (5 bases). The CDR3 runs 16 residues. V lost 5 bases, J lost 0 bases, and 14 bases lay in between. Germline CDR1 is MNHEY and CDR2 is SVGEGT. This CDR3 reads CASSRREPSSYNEQFF. Written as DNA, the CDR3 is TGTGCCAGCAGTCGACGGGAACCGAGCTCCTACAATGAGCAGTTCTTC.

This sequence joins TRBV12-3 or TRBV12-4 and TRBJ2-7, with 8 nucleotides matching TRBD2. The CDR3 covers 17 residues. The trim removed 6 bases at V and 2 bases at J, leaving 15 bases unmatched. CDR3 protein: CASSRTPTSGGPYEQYF. CDR3 in DNA: TGTGCCAGCAGCCGTACCCCGACATCGGGGGGGCCCTACGAGCAGTACTTC.

The J gene is TRBJ2-7, the V gene TRBV7-8; 7 bases map to TRBD2. V was clipped by 1 base and J by 3 bases; unmatched bases: 6. Germline loops: CDR1 SGHVS, CDR2 FQNEAQ. The CDR3 totals 15 residues. CDR3 sequence: CASSLEAGVHYEQYF. CDR3 DNA: TGTGCCAGCAGCTTAGAGGCGGGAGTCCACTACGAGCAGTACTTC.

The rearrangement links TRBV20-1 to TRBJ2-5; tentatively, D is TRBD1 (6 bases). Germline CDR1 is DFQATT and CDR2 is SNEGSKA (reference sequence). CDR3 length: 14 residues. V was trimmed by 2 bases and J by 1 base, leaving 11 bases between them. CDR3 sequence: CSARPRTAQETQYF. The CDR3 coding sequence is TGCAGTGCTAGACCCCGGACAGCCCAAGAGACCCAGTACTTC.

The V and J genes are TRBV6-5 and TRBJ2-7; 9 nucleotides align to TRBD1. Germline V gene sequence: CDR1 MNHEY, CDR2 SVGAGI. The V segment lost 7 bases and the J segment 1 base; nucleotides outside the gene matches: 8. This CDR3 region has 15 residues. This CDR3 is CASTHGGQGSYEQYF. In DNA form, the CDR3 reads TGTGCCAGCACCCACGGGGGACAGGGTTCCTACGAGCAGTACTTC.